This record looks at one T cell receptor beta chain sequence and its context. The entry originates in a study of Graves' ophthalmopathy and Graves' hyperthyroidism. RNA transcripts were the source from which TCR beta CDR3 regions were amplified. Scientists carried out first-round RT-PCR using HTBI primers and then a second-round multiplex PCR. One entry per CDR3 protein, called by TCRdb with MiXCR from the multiplex PCR reads. The sample comprises around 600,000 distinct CDR3 sequences, about 38% of which are singletons, and more than 2.5% rests with the top ten. The CDR3 sequence is 16 residues long. CDR1 and CDR2 (germline): MGHDK, SYGVNS. The germline V and J ends were trimmed by 4 bases and 7 bases, with 17 bases remaining between them.

Sample: peripheral blood. The chain uses TRBV25-1 and TRBJ1-6; the D gene is possibly TRBD1 (5 bases). This receptor was identified in an adult man with Graves' ophthalmopathy. The CDR3 DNA sequence: TGTGCCAGCAGTGCTAGAGATTCGGGGACGAATTCACCCCTCCACTTT. This gives the protein CASSARDSGTNSPLHF.